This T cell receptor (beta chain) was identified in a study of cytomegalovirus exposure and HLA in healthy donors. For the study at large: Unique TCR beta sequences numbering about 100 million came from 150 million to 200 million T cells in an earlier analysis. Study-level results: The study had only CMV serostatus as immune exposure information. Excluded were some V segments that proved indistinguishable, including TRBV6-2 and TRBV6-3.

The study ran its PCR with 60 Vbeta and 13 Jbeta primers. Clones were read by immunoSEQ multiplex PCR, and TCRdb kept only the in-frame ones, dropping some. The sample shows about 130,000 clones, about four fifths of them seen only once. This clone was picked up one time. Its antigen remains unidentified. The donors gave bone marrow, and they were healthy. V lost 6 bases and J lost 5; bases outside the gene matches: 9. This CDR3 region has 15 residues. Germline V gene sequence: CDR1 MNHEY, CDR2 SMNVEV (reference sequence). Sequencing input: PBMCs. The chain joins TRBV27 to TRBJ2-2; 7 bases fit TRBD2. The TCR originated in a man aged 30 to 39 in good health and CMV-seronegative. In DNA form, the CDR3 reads TGTGCCAGCAGCCCCGTAAGCGGGATTACCGGGGAGCTGTTTTTT. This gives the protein CASSPVSGITGELFF.